The present T cell receptor beta chain was sequenced within a study of blood T cell repertoires in COVID-19. V was pared by 4 bases and J by 4 bases, with 11 bases between. CDR1 is LGHDT, CDR2 YNNKEL, per germline (reference sequence). The CDR3 loop spans 13 amino acids. Sequencing was performed with immunoSEQ multiplex PCR; in TCRdb, only in-frame clones are kept and a portion is missing. Of under 200,000 clones listed, over 75% are singletons. The chain combines TRBV3-1 (or the pseudogene TRBV3-2) with TRBJ2-7, with a weak D call TRBD2 (5 bases). The sample was PBMCs or T cells enriched from blood (not recorded which). This receptor was obtained from a woman between 18 and 29 years old who had recovered from COVID-19. CDR3 in DNA: TGTGCCAGCAGCCCAACTAGGCCTTACGAGCAGTACTTC. Translated, it gives CASSPTRPYEQYF.